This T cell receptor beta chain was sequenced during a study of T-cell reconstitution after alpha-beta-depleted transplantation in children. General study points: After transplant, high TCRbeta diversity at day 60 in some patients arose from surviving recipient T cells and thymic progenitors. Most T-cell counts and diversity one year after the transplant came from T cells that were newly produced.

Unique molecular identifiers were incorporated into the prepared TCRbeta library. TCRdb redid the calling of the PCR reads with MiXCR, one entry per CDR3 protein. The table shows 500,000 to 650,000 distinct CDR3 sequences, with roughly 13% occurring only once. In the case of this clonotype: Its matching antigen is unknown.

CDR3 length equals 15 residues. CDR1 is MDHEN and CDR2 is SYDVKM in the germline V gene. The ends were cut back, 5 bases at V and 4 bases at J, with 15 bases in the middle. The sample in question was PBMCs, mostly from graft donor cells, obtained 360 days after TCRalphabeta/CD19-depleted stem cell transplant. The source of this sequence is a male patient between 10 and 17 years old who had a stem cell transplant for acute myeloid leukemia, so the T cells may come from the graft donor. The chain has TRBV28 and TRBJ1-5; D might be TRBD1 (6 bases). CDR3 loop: CASSIHRAGNQPQHF. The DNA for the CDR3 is TGTGCCAGCAGTATCCACAGGGCTGGGAATCAGCCCCAGCATTTT. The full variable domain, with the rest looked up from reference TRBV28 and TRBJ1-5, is DVKVTQSSRYLVKRTGEKVFLECVQDMDHENMFWYRQDPGLGLRLIYFSYDVKMKEKGDIPEGYSVSREKKERFSLILESASTNQTSMYLCASSIHRAGNQPQHFGDGTRLSIL.